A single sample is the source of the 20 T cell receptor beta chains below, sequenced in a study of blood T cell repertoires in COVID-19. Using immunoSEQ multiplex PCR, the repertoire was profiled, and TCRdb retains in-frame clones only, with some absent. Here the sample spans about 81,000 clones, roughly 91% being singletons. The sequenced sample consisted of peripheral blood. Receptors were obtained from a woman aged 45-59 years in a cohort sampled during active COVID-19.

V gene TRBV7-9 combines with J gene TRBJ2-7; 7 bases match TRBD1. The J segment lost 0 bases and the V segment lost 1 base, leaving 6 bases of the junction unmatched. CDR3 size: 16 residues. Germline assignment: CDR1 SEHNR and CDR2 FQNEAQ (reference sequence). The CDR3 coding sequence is TGTGCCAGCAGCTTAGTAGTAGGGGGCAACTCCTACGAGCAGTACTTC. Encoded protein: CASSLVVGGNSYEQYF.

In DNA, the CDR3 is TGTGCCATCAGACCACTAGCGGGGGGGCCAAATGAGCAGTTCTTC. Protein: CAIRPLAGGPNEQFF. The chain recombines TRBV10-3 with TRBJ2-1; TRBD2 agrees at 13 bases. This CDR3 contains 15 residues. Germline V gene sequence: CDR1 ENHRY, CDR2 SYGVKD. With 6 bases clipped from V and 7 bases from J, the junction kept 6 bases outside the gene matches.

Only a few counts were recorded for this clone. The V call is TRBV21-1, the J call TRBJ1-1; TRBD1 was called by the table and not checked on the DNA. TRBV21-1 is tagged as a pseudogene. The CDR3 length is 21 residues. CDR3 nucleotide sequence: TGTGCCAGCAGCAAAGGGGCCGTCCTACCGGGACAGGGGTACGAGAACACTGAAGCTTTCTTT. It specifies CASSKGAVLPGQGYENTEAFF.

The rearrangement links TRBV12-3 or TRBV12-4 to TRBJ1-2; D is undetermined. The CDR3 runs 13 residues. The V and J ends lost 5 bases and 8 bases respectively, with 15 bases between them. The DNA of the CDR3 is TGTGCCAGCAGTACCCAACGAGGCCGGGGCTACACCTTC. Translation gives CASSTQRGRGYTF.

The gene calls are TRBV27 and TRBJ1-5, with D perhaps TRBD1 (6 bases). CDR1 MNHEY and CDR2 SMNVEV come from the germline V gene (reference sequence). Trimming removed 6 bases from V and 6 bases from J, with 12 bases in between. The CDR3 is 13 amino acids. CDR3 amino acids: CASSEHRVQPQHF. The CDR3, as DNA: TGTGCCAGCAGCGAACACAGGGTTCAGCCCCAGCATTTT.

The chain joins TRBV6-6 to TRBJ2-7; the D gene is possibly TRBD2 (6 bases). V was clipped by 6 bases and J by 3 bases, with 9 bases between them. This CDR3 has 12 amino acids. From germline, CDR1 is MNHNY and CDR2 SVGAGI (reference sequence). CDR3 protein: CASSGGVYEQYF. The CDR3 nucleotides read TGTGCCAGCAGCGGGGGAGTCTACGAGCAGTACTTC.

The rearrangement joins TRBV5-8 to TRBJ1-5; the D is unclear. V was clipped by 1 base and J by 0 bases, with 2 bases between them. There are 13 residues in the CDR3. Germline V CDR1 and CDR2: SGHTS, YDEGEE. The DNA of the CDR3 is TGTGCCAGCAGCTTGTATAGCAATCAGCCCCAGCATTTT. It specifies CASSLYSNQPQHF. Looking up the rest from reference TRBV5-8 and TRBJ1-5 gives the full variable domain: EAGVTQSPTHLIKTRGQQATLRCSPISGHTSVYWYQQALGLGLQFLLWYDEGEERNRGNFPPRFSGRQFPNYSSELNVNALELEDSALYLCASSLYSNQPQHFGDGTRLSIL.

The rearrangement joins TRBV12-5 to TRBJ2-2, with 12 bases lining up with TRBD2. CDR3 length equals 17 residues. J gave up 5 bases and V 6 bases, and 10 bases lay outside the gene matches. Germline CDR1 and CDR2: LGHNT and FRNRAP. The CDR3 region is CASGPGLAGRGTGELFF. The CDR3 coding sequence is TGTGCTAGTGGCCCGGGACTAGCGGGTCGAGGGACCGGGGAGCTGTTTTTT.

The CDR3 region is CASSQGDSGNTIYF. CDR3 DNA: TGTGCCAGCAGCCAAGGAGACTCTGGAAACACCATATATTTT. This sequence joins TRBV4-2 and TRBJ1-3; D ambiguous. Germline-derived CDR1 and CDR2 are LGHNA and YNFKEQ. This CDR3 comprises 14 residues. The ends were cut back, 1 base at V and 0 bases at J, with 4 bases in the middle.

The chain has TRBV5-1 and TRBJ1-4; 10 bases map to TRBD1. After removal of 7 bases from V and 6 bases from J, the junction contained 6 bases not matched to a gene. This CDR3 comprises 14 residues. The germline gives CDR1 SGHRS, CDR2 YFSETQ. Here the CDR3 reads CASGAGTGDEKLFF. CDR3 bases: TGCGCCAGCGGTGCCGGGACAGGGGATGAAAAACTGTTTTTT.

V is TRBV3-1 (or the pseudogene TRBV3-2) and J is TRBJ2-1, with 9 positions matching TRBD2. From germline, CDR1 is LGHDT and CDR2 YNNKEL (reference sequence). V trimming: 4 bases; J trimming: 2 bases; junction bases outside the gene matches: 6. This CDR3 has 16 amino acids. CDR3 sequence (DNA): TGTGCCAGCAGCCCTAGTCTAGCGGGGCCCTACAATGAGCAGTTCTTC. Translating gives CASSPSLAGPYNEQFF.

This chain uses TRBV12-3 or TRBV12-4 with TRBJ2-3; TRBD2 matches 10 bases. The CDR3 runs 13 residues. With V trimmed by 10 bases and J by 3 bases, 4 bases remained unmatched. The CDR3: CATIAGGTDTQYF. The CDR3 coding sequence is TGTGCCACGATAGCGGGAGGAACAGATACGCAGTATTTT.

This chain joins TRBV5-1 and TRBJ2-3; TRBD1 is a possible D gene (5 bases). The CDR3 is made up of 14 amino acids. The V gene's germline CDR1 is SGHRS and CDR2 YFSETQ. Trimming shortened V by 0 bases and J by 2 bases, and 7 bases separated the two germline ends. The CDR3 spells CASSLGTPTDTQYF. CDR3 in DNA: TGCGCCAGCAGCTTGGGGACACCCACAGATACGCAGTATTTT.

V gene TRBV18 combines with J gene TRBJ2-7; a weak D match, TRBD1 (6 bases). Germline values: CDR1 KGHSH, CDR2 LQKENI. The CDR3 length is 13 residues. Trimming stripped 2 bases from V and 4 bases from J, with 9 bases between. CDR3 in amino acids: CASSPNQGYEQYF. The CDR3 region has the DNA TGTGCCAGCTCACCAAATCAGGGGTACGAGCAGTACTTC. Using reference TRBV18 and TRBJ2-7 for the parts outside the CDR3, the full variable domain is NAGVMQNPRHLVRRRGQEARLRCSPMKGHSHVYWYRQLPEEGLKFMVYLQKENIIDESGMPKERFSAEFPKEGPSILRIQQVVRGDSAAYFCASSPNQGYEQYFGPGTRLTVT.

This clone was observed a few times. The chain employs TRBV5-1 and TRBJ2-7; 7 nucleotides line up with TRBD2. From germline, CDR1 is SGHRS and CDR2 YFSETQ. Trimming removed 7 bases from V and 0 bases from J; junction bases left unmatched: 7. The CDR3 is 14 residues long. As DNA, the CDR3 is TGCGCCAGCCGAGCTAGCGGAAGCTCCTACGAGCAGTACTTC. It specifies CASRASGSSYEQYF. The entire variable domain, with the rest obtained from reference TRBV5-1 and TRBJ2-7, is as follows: KAGVTQTPRYLIKTRGQQVTLSCSPISGHRSVSWYQQTPGQGLQFLFEYFSETQRNKGNFPGRFSGRQFSNSRSEMNVSTLELGDSALYLCASRASGSSYEQYFGPGTRLTVT.

In DNA, the CDR3 is TGTGCCAGTACCGAACAGGGTCCAGGGCCCCAGCATTTT. Its translation is CASTEQGPGPQHF. The rearrangement uses TRBV19 and TRBJ1-5; D possibly corresponds to TRBD1 (6 bases). V was shortened by 7 bases and J by 9 bases, with 16 bases between the two germline ends. This CDR3 spans 13 amino acids. Germline V gene sequence: CDR1 LNHDA, CDR2 SQIVND (reference sequence).

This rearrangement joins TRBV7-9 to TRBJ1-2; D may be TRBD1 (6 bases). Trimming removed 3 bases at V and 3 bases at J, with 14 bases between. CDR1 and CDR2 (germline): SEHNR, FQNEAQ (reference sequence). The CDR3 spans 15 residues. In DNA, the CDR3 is TGTGCCAGCAGCTTTGAGGGGCAGGGGCACTATGGCTACACCTTC. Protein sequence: CASSFEGQGHYGYTF.

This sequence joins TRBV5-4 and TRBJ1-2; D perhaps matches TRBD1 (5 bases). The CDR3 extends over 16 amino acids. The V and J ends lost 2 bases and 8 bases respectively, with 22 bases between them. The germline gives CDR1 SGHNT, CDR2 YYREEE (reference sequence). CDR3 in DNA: TGTGCCAGCAGCTTCTTATACACTACGGACAACTTGGGCTACACCTTC. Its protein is CASSFLYTTDNLGYTF. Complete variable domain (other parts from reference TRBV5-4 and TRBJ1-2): ETGVTQSPTHLIKTRGQQVTLRCSSQSGHNTVSWYQQALGQGPQFIFQYYREEENGRGNFPPRFSGLQFPNYSSELNVNALELDDSALYLCASSFLYTTDNLGYTFGSGTRLTVV.

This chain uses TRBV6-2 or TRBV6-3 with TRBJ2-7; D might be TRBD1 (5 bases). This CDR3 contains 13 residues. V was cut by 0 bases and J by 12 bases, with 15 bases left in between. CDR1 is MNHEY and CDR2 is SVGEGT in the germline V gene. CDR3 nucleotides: TGTGCCAGCAGTTACTCGGTGCAAGGACAAATGTACTTC. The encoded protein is CASSYSVQGQMYF.

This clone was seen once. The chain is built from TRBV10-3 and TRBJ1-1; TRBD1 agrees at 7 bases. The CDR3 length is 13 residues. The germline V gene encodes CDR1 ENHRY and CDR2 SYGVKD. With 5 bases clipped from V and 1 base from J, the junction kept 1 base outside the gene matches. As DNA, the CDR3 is TGTGCCATCAGTAGGACAGGGAACACTGAAGCTTTCTTT. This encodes CAISRTGNTEAFF.